This TCR beta chain comes out of a study of blood T cell repertoires in COVID-19. Study-level background: Researchers got acute and convalescent COVID-19 samples from the United States, Italy and Spain. Nucleic acid was either cDNA or gDNA, and it came from T cells, B-cell-depleted T cells, or PBMCs.

The germline CDR1 and CDR2 sequences are SGHAT and FQNNGV. The CDR3 length is 14 residues. As originally analysed: How many nucleated cells were present was estimated from reference gene primer amplification. Repertoires were generated with immunoSEQ multiplex PCR, while TCRdb's copy carries only in-frame clones and drops some. The DNA gave D and trimming, while V, J and clone size come from that table. The table shows tens of thousands of clones, with more than 80% occurring only once. The chain employs TRBV11-2 and TRBJ2-3, with D perhaps TRBD1 (6 bases). Sequencing used peripheral blood. This TCR was sampled from a man aged 55 to 69 with acute or convalescent COVID-19. Written as DNA, the CDR3 is TGTGGAGCAGGGGACCGCAGATACACAGATACGCAGTATTTT. It yields the protein CGAGDRRYTDTQYF.